A selection of T cell receptor beta chains follows, all from one sample in a study of blood T cell repertoires in COVID-19. The repertoire was sequenced with immunoSEQ multiplex PCR; TCRdb's copy has only in-frame clones and lacks some. This table has under 85,000 clones, around 83% appearing once. Sequenced material: peripheral blood. Receptors originate from a man of 80 years or more with active or convalescent COVID-19. Both conserved end residues are trimmed from each CDR3. Fields, in order: CDR3 protein, J gene, V gene, CDR3 length.

ASSLDGHATNEKLF TRBJ1-4 TRBV11-1 14
ASSRAGLGTVYGYT TRBJ1-2 TRBV5-6 14
ASSLRGTGGGNTIY TRBJ1-3 TRBV5-8 14
ASSSTLGGARETQY TRBJ2-5 TRBV11-2 14
ASSLDWGRAVDTQY TRBJ2-3 TRBV7-2 14
ASAGQGRGNEKLF TRBJ1-4 TRBV18 13
ASSPRGGGPFPNTEAF TRBJ1-1 TRBV27 16
ASSSRGGNTIY TRBJ1-3 TRBV6-5 11
ASSASSGRRADTQY TRBJ2-3 TRBV6-1 14
ASSRPGQPSNQPQH TRBJ1-5 TRBV28 14
ASSLSSSGGYTDTQY TRBJ2-3 TRBV5-1 15
ASSLSQGETQPQH TRBJ1-5 TRBV28 13
ASSPPTGSLYYEQY TRBJ2-7 TRBV23-1 14
ASSFLASSYEQY TRBJ2-7 TRBV7-9 12
AGTASVRGEETQY TRBJ2-5 TRBV27 13
ASSTQGAGGTIY TRBJ1-3 TRBV25-1 12
ASSPGTGYNEQF TRBJ2-1 TRBV5-8 12
ASSHGDRSSGNTIY TRBJ1-3 TRBV6-6 14
ASRQGTPPQETQY TRBJ2-5 TRBV2 13
ASSYNSGASSYEQY TRBJ2-7 TRBV6-5 14
ASSHRDRNYEQY TRBJ2-7 TRBV7-9 12
ASRPGFSPLH TRBJ1-6 TRBV28 10
ASSIWDREQPQH TRBJ1-5 TRBV19 12
SARGDDRPT TRBJ1-2 TRBV20-1 9
ASSQDGSYNEQF TRBJ2-1 TRBV3-1/TRBV3-2 12
ASSQDGSPSGWNTEAF TRBJ1-1 TRBV4-3 16
SVGNRDRGYEQY TRBJ2-7 TRBV29-1 12
ASSIGQGATPGYT TRBJ1-2 TRBV5-1 13
ASSLDRDNTEAF TRBJ1-1 TRBV6-5 12
ASSLSETQY TRBJ2-5 TRBV11-2 9
ASNPGPANEKLF TRBJ1-4 TRBV6-5 12
ASSTSGGALPRPGNEQF TRBJ2-1 TRBV7-2 17